The entry that follows covers one T cell receptor (beta chain) sequence. Its matching antigen is unknown. Sequencing in the ViraFEST assay came after antigen-specific CD4+ T cells had been expanded with viral peptide pools, which were used to stimulate PBMC. Researchers isolated CD4+ T cells once about 11 days of culture had elapsed. Vaccine recipients, nucleocapsid antibody negative, had no prior SARS-CoV-2 infection. Half the medium was replaced with IL-2 medium on days 3 and 7. These data are taken from a study of vaccination effects on CD4 cells after COVID-19. Whole-study results and caveats: Clones from infection and from vaccination both contracted markedly late after vaccination.

The CDR3 runs 12 residues. Germline V gives CDR1 SGHRS, CDR2 YFSETQ. V gave up 3 bases and J gave up 5 bases, with 8 bases separating them. Here immunoSEQ multiplex PCR was the method, and the copy in TCRdb shows in-frame clones only, minus some. The sample includes about 45,000 clones, roughly 79% of them seen just once. Sample: CD4+ T cells from PBMCs cultured with SARS-CoV-2 spike peptides, taken before COVID-19 vaccination. The chain uses TRBV5-1 and TRBJ1-2; D is undetermined. This clonotype was obtained from a human donor who received a COVID-19 vaccine. CDR3 loop: CASSSTLYGYTF. In DNA, the CDR3 is TGCGCCAGCAGCTCCACCTTGTATGGCTACACCTTC.